This T cell receptor beta chain was sequenced during a study of beta chain features in type 1 diabetes. Study-level background: Taken together, all samples contributed approximately 110,000,000 examined sorted cells. Study-level points and caveats: Moderate yet significant TCRB CDR3 shortening was seen in Type 1 diabetes patients in all four CD4+ subsets.

With respect to this clone: Its target is unknown.

Trimming took 0 bases from V and 8 from J, leaving 13 bases between them. The CDR3 loop spans 13 amino acids. Germline loops: CDR1 GTSNPN, CDR2 SVGIG (reference sequence). All of the isolated RNA was reverse transcribed, so expressed TCRB transcripts were sequenced. Some clones are missing from TCRdb's copy, which holds only in-frame ones; the method was immunoSEQ multiplex PCR. The sample records about 240,000 clones, about 25% being singletons. This chain uses TRBV30 with TRBJ1-2, with D uncertain. This sequence was found in a man between 25 and 39 years old in good health. The sequenced sample was central memory CD4+ T cells from blood. The CDR3: CAWSVTGKEGYTF. As DNA, the CDR3 is TGTGCCTGGAGTGTGACTGGGAAGGAGGGCTACACCTTC.